These T cell receptor beta chains were read from a single sample in a study of T cell responses to AZD1222 COVID-19 vaccine. Measured with immunoSEQ multiplex PCR; TCRdb has only the in-frame clones, and not every one. The data hold over 70,000 clones, with approximately 89% observed a single time. The sample in question was peripheral blood, obtained 28 days after the second AZD1222 dose. All receptors derive from an adult who received the AZD1222 COVID-19 vaccine. Each CDR3 is given with its conserved first and last residue. A D gene is named only where the DNA matches it firmly. Clone size, where shown, is once, few, many, or a class for clones that have expanded.

d_call	clone_size	cdr3_length	v_call	j_call	cdr3_aa	cdr3_nt
NA	NA	14	TRBV2	TRBJ2-1	CASSESGPYNEQFF	TGTGCCAGCAGCGAGTCCGGCCCCTACAATGAGCAGTTCTTC
NA	NA	19	TRBV5-5	TRBJ2-6	CASSLAPQTRSSGANVLTF	TGTGCCAGCAGCTTGGCCCCACAGACCCGAAGCTCTGGGGCCAACGTCCTGACTTTC
TRBD2	NA	16	TRBV9	TRBJ2-1	CASSHTGLAGGNEQFF	TGTGCCAGCAGCCATACGGGACTAGCGGGGGGCAATGAGCAGTTCTTC
NA	NA	15	TRBV5-4	TRBJ1-4	CASSLRGGTNEKLFF	TGTGCCAGCAGCTTGAGGGGTGGCACTAATGAAAAACTGTTTTTT
TRBD2	NA	14	TRBV5-4	TRBJ2-1	CASSLEREWNEQFF	TGTGCCAGCAGCTTAGAGCGGGAGTGGAATGAGCAGTTCTTC
NA	NA	15	TRBV24-1	TRBJ2-3	CATSDAGPSTDTQYF	TGTGCCACCAGTGATGCAGGGCCTAGCACAGATACGCAGTATTTT
NA	NA	12	TRBV11-2	TRBJ2-7	CASSLTSYEQYF	TGTGCCAGCAGCTTAACCTCCTACGAGCAGTACTTC
NA	NA	16	TRBV30	TRBJ1-5	CAQRVGFGWTLQPQHF	TGTGCCCAGAGGGTGGGGTTCGGTTGGACATTGCAGCCCCAGCATTTT
TRBD1	NA	15	TRBV7-2	TRBJ1-2	CASSLDPTGYHGYTF	TGTGCCAGCAGCTTAGACCCGACAGGGTATCATGGCTACACCTTC
TRBD1	NA	13	TRBV6-6	TRBJ2-1	CATKGTGPHEQFF	TGTGCCACCAAGGGGACAGGGCCACATGAGCAGTTCTTC
NA	NA	14	TRBV2	TRBJ1-2	CASRVGGPGEGYTF	TGTGCCAGCAGAGTCGGGGGGCCTGGGGAGGGCTACACCTTC
TRBD2	NA	21	TRBV28	TRBJ2-4	CASSPRSVPMRGGPAKNIQYF	TGTGCCAGCAGTCCCCGCTCCGTCCCTATGCGGGGGGGCCCCGCCAAAAACATTCAGTACTTC
NA	NA	14	TRBV27	TRBJ1-5	CASSLWGANQPQHF	TGTGCCAGCAGTTTATGGGGGGCCAATCAGCCCCAGCATTTT
NA	NA	13	TRBV11-3	TRBJ2-6	CASTNPGANVLTF	TGTGCCAGCACCAACCCGGGGGCCAACGTCCTGACTTTC
NA	NA	12	TRBV19	TRBJ1-1	CASSIGYAEAFF	TGTGCCAGTAGTATCGGGTACGCTGAAGCTTTCTTT
TRBD2	NA	15	TRBV9	TRBJ2-3	CASSVVRGGTDTQYF	TGTGCCAGCAGCGTAGTGCGGGGGGGCACAGATACGCAGTATTTT
NA	NA	14	TRBV2	TRBJ2-3	CASSVQGRTDTQYF	TGTGCCAGCAGTGTCCAGGGTCGCACAGATACGCAGTATTTT
TRBD2	NA	15	TRBV13	TRBJ2-1	CASSQTSGVYNEQFF	TGTGCCAGCAGCCAAACTAGCGGGGTCTACAATGAGCAGTTCTTC
NA	NA	19	TRBV7-9	TRBJ2-5	CASSLGPRSGGRDQETQYF	TGTGCCAGCAGCTTAGGCCCCCGATCTGGGGGACGGGACCAAGAGACCCAGTACTTC
NA	few	13	TRBV29-1	TRBJ2-7	CSVETGLGYEQYF	TGCAGCGTTGAAACTGGGCTCGGCTACGAGCAGTACTTC
NA	NA	14	TRBV5-1	TRBJ1-2	CASSLGADGYGYTF	TGCGCCAGCAGCTTGGGGGCAGACGGCTATGGCTACACCTTC
TRBD1	NA	14	TRBV2	TRBJ1-5	CASSLAGGGQPQHF	TGTGCCAGCAGTTTGGCAGGGGGAGGTCAGCCCCAGCATTTT
NA	NA	15	TRBV9	TRBJ2-3	CASSVAAGSTDTQYF	TGTGCCAGCAGCGTAGCGGCAGGGAGCACAGATACGCAGTATTTT
TRBD1	NA	14	TRBV28	TRBJ1-6	CASIRTGGVSPLHF	TGTGCCAGCATAAGGACAGGGGGGGTCTCACCCCTCCACTTT
NA	NA	18	TRBV27	TRBJ2-3	CASSPEWRQTTSTDTQYF	TGTGCCAGCAGCCCCGAATGGCGGCAGACGACTAGCACAGATACGCAGTATTTT
NA	NA	14	TRBV14	TRBJ1-2	CASSHLDRSDGYTF	TGTGCCAGCAGCCACCTTGACAGGAGTGATGGCTACACCTTC
NA	once	13	TRBV12-3/TRBV12-4	TRBJ1-4	CASSLRAPEKLFF	TGTGCCAGCAGTCTGCGGGCCCCTGAAAAACTGTTTTTT
NA	NA	14	TRBV19	TRBJ2-1	CASSRGSTYNEQFF	TGTGCCAGTAGTAGGGGCAGCACCTACAATGAGCAGTTCTTC
TRBD1	NA	15	TRBV7-2	TRBJ2-3	CASSDRDRASHTQYF	TGTGCCAGCAGCGATAGGGACAGGGCGTCACATACGCAGTATTTT
NA	NA	13	TRBV28	TRBJ1-2	CASSLWGNYGYTF	TGTGCCAGCAGTTTATGGGGGAACTATGGCTACACCTTC
NA	NA	15	TRBV9	TRBJ2-5	CASSPHRWPGETQYF	TGTGCCAGCAGCCCGCACAGGTGGCCTGGGGAGACCCAGTACTTC
TRBD2	NA	17	TRBV6-2/TRBV6-3	TRBJ2-3	CASSYPIAGTYTDTQYF	TGTGCCAGCAGTTACCCAATAGCGGGGACGTACACAGATACGCAGTATTTT
NA	NA	8	TRBV23-1	TRBJ2-1	CASPEQFF	TGCGCCAGCCCGGAGCAGTTCTTC
TRBD1	NA	15	TRBV5-6	TRBJ1-1	CASSPQQGVNTEAFF	TGTGCCAGCAGCCCTCAACAGGGGGTGAACACTGAAGCTTTCTTT
TRBD1	NA	14	TRBV19	TRBJ1-5	CASWGQGANQPQHF	TGTGCCAGTTGGGGGCAGGGGGCGAATCAGCCCCAGCATTTT
NA	once	16	TRBV9	TRBJ2-2	CASSFRTTTNTGELFF	TGTGCCAGCAGCTTCCGGACTACCACGAACACCGGGGAGCTGTTTTTT
TRBD1	NA	14	TRBV9	TRBJ1-1	CASSVVPQGSEAFF	TGTGCCAGCAGCGTAGTCCCACAGGGGTCTGAAGCTTTCTTT